This T cell receptor (beta chain) is from a study of T-cell reconstitution after alpha-beta-depleted transplantation in children. Study conclusions and caveats: Reportedly, only several hundred clones from non-depleted graft cells drove alpha-beta T-cell counts at about two months.

The authors prepared the TCRbeta library with unique molecular identifiers. TCRdb processed the PCR reads anew with MiXCR; each CDR3 protein has one entry. The sample contains tens of thousands of distinct CDR3 sequences, approximately 9.2% of which appear only once. This clonotype has at least ten counts. Its antigen remains unidentified. The clonotype comes from a male patient between 2 and 9 years old who had a stem cell transplant for chronic granulomatous disease, so the T cells may come from the graft donor. This material consisted of PBMCs, mostly from graft donor cells, taken 60 days after TCRalphabeta/CD19-depleted stem cell transplant.

In DNA, the CDR3 is TGTGCCATCAGTCTAAACTTGGGACAGGGAGTCTACGAGCAGTACTTC. As protein: CAISLNLGQGVYEQYF. The chain couples TRBV10-3 to TRBJ2-7; 9 positions match TRBD1. In germline, CDR1 is ENHRY, CDR2 SYGVKD. V lost 5 bases and J lost 3; bases outside the gene matches: 11. This CDR3 has 16 amino acids.